This T cell receptor (beta chain) was sequenced during a study of regulatory T cells in long-lasting Graves disease. Study results and limitations: Favoring TRBV28, TRBJ1-2 and TRBJ2-5 was a feature seen in persistent disease. Peripheral blood alone, not thyroid tissue, underwent study.

The germline V gene encodes CDR1 LGHDT and CDR2 YNNKEL (reference sequence). The CDR3 totals 12 residues. V dropped 6 bases and J dropped 4 bases, with 9 bases sitting between them. Sample time point: newly diagnosed GD, antithyroid drugs for less than 3 months. PBMC RNA was the source of the TCR library. Arm-PCR with iRepertoire HTBI primers amplified the CDR3 regions for these TCR beta libraries. A single record per CDR3 protein comes from TCRdb applying MiXCR to the multiplex PCR reads. The sample has roughly 500,000 distinct CDR3 sequences, 14% seen once. The table lists this clonotype with many counts. Its cognate antigen is unknown. The same specimen was also included in a second study, on T cells in Graves' hyperthyroidism and ophthalmopathy. That source notes: Orbital computed tomography and thyroid ultrasound, together with serum TRAb and thyroxine and clinical symptoms, were used for diagnoses. HTBI primers were used for first-round RT-PCR of the TCR CDR3.

The sequence derives from a woman between 50 and 59 years old with Graves disease. Sample: peripheral blood mononuclear cells (PBMCs), taken at new diagnosis, from a patient treated with antithyroid drugs. The rearrangement links TRBV3-1 to TRBJ1-2; D call uncertain. CDR3 coding DNA: TGTGCCAGCAGTTTTCGGGCCTATGGCTACACCTTC. It encodes CASSFRAYGYTF.